This T cell receptor beta chain derives from a study of shared clonotypes between healthy human individuals. Study observations and caveats: Depth was large, yet rarefaction showed that sorted-subset sequencing was incomplete. The sampled material consisted only of blood, and tissue repertoires are likely to differ.

Note on this clone: Its antigen is unidentified.

Trimming removed 5 bases from V and 6 bases from J; junction bases left unmatched: 8. Germline loops: CDR1 MNHNY, CDR2 SVGAGI (reference sequence). This CDR3 has 16 amino acids. Some clones are missing from TCRdb's copy, which holds only in-frame ones; the method was immunoSEQ multiplex PCR. The data show approximately 2.1 million clones, with about 92% seen just once and about 0.39% held by the top ten. Each sample came from a Caucasian adult donor living in Nashville, Tennessee. Naive CD4+ cells were CD45RA-selected; the remaining cells were memory. The sequencing sample was made of naive CD4+ T cells from PBMCs. Stated subset: CD45RA+ positively selected. J is TRBJ2-4 and V is TRBV6-6; 12 nucleotides match TRBD2. This receptor was identified in a man in his late teens or twenties in good health. Some clones in this sample may be carry-over from other donors' samples. The CDR3 DNA is TGTGCCAGCAGTGTCTTGACTAGCGGGAGAGGAAACATTCAGTACTTC. Residues: CASSVLTSGRGNIQYF.